The 13 T cell receptor beta chains listed next were all sequenced from one sample in a study of OX40 agonist ivuxolimab in advanced cancers. Libraries were prepared by immunoSEQ multiplex PCR; TCRdb keeps only in-frame clonotypes and omits some of them. The table has about 96,000 clones, 80% to 95% seen once. This material consisted of CD4+ or CD8+ T cells sorted from blood, taken in a trial of the OX40 agonist ivuxolimab. The receptors originated from an adult with an advanced solid tumor such as melanoma, head and neck, liver or kidney cancer.

The V and J genes are TRBV7-6 and TRBJ1-5; D possibly corresponds to TRBD1 (5 bases). V gave up 1 base and J gave up 14 bases, with 21 bases separating them. Germline-derived CDR1 and CDR2 are SGHVS and FNYEAQ. This CDR3 has 15 amino acids. The chain's CDR3 is CASSLVSQGSVEKHF. The CDR3 bases are TGTGCCAGCAGCTTAGTCAGCCAGGGTTCTGTTGAGAAGCATTTT.

The CDR3 loop is CASSLGGNYEQYF. CDR3 in DNA: TGTGCCAGCAGCTTAGGGGGCAACTACGAGCAGTACTTC. The genes are TRBV7-3 and TRBJ2-7; TRBD1 might be the D (6 bases). The CDR3 runs 13 residues. Germline CDR1 reads SGHTA; CDR2 reads FQGTGA. V shed 2 bases and J shed 3 bases, with 8 bases lying between them.

The genes are TRBV7-2 and TRBJ2-7; D uncertain. The CDR3 has 14 amino acids. The germline V gene encodes CDR1 SGHTA and CDR2 FQGNSA. V was trimmed by 1 base and J by 1 base, leaving 8 bases between them. The CDR3 DNA reads as TGTGCCAGCAGCTTAGATTTGGGGTCCTACGAGCAGTACTTC. Translating it yields CASSLDLGSYEQYF.

The chain recombines TRBV28 with TRBJ2-3, with D hard to call. Trimming left V 2 bases short and J 2 bases short, with 5 bases between. Germline V gene sequence: CDR1 MDHEN, CDR2 SYDVKM. The CDR3 is 13 residues long. CDR3 bases: TGTGCCAGCAGTTTAAGTTACACAGATACGCAGTATTTT. It specifies CASSLSYTDTQYF.

V usage is TRBV9 and J usage is TRBJ2-7; 7 bases match TRBD1. The CDR3 contains 14 residues. Losses at the gene ends were 3 bases for V and 3 bases for J; bases not matched to a gene: 6. CDR1 and CDR2 (germline): SGDLS, YYNGEE. The CDR3 spells CASSAGQSFYEQYF. The CDR3 DNA reads TGTGCCAGCAGCGCGGGACAGTCTTTCTACGAGCAGTACTTC.

The J gene is TRBJ2-5, the V gene TRBV7-2; D not certain. Germline V CDR1 and CDR2: SGHTA, FQGNSA. The CDR3 is 14 residues long. V was trimmed by 1 base and J by 3 bases, leaving 9 bases between them. CDR3 amino acids: CASSLDRWEETQYF. The CDR3 coding sequence is TGTGCCAGCAGCTTAGATCGTTGGGAAGAGACCCAGTACTTC.

The CDR3 DNA follows: TGTGCCAGCAGCCAAGATGGGCGGGAGTTCAATGAGCAGTTCTTC. Protein: CASSQDGREFNEQFF. This chain uses TRBV11-3 with TRBJ2-1; 7 nucleotides align to TRBD2. Germline V gene lookup returns CDR1 SGHNT and CDR2 YENEEA. This CDR3 is built from 15 residues. Unmatched junction bases numbered 10, after V lost 5 bases and J lost 6 bases.

This clone was picked up a small number of times. The V gene is TRBV7-2, the J gene TRBJ2-3, with D maybe TRBD2 (7 bases). The germline gives CDR1 SGHTA, CDR2 FQGNSA. The CDR3 runs to 15 residues. V lost 10 bases and J lost 2, with 19 bases in between. In DNA, the CDR3 is TGTGCCACGTCACGGGGGGCTGTGGACACAGATACGCAGTATTTT. It encodes CATSRGAVDTDTQYF. The full variable domain, rest sourced from reference TRBV7-2 and TRBJ2-3, is GAGVSQSPSNKVTEKGKDVELRCDPISGHTALYWYRQSLGQGLEFLIYFQGNSAPDKSGLPSDRFSAERTGGSVSTLTIQRTQQEDSAVYLCATSRGAVDTDTQYFGPGTRLTVL.

The rearrangement links TRBV7-2 to TRBJ2-1; D call uncertain. The germline V gene has CDR1 SGHTA and CDR2 FQGNSA. Deletions cut 1 base from V and 0 bases from J, with 7 bases between. CDR3 size: 15 residues. The CDR3 nucleotides are TGTGCCAGCAGCTTAGTTGCCAGCTCCTACAATGAGCAGTTCTTC. Protein product: CASSLVASSYNEQFF.

CDR3 amino acids: CASSLDSPTNEKLFF. The CDR3 DNA follows: TGCGCCAGCAGCTTGGACAGTCCGACTAATGAAAAACTGTTTTTT. The V and J genes are TRBV5-1 and TRBJ1-4; D remains unclear. The CDR3 covers 15 residues. The V gene's germline CDR1 is SGHRS and CDR2 YFSETQ. The V gene lost 0 bases and the J gene lost 2 bases, with 8 bases spanning the gap.

The V call is TRBV5-4, the J call TRBJ2-1; 11 nucleotides agree with TRBD1. The CDR3 runs to 15 residues. Germline CDR1 SGHNT, CDR2 YYREEE (reference sequence). Trimming at V came to 4 bases and at J to 2 bases, leaving 2 bases not matched to a gene. The CDR3 loop reads CASSGDRGTYNEQFF. CDR3 coding DNA: TGTGCCAGCAGCGGGGACAGGGGGACCTACAATGAGCAGTTCTTC. The whole variable domain, remainder taken from reference TRBV5-4 and TRBJ2-1, is ETGVTQSPTHLIKTRGQQVTLRCSSQSGHNTVSWYQQALGQGPQFIFQYYREEENGRGNFPPRFSGLQFPNYSSELNVNALELDDSALYLCASSGDRGTYNEQFFGPGTRLTVL.

The V call is TRBV30, the J call TRBJ1-2; D is uncertain. The CDR3 consists of 12 residues. Germline CDR1 is GTSNPN and CDR2 is SVGIG (reference sequence). The germline V and J ends were trimmed by 2 bases and 5 bases, with 9 bases remaining between them. CDR3 sequence (DNA): TGTGCCTGGAGTCGGCAGACGTATGGCTACACCTTC. As protein: CAWSRQTYGYTF.

This chain joins TRBV7-2 and TRBJ2-5, with D unclear. Germline assignment: CDR1 SGHTA and CDR2 FQGNSA. CDR3 size: 14 residues. Trimming took 8 bases from V and 3 from J, leaving 16 bases between them. The CDR3, as DNA: TGTGCCAGCGGCGACGGACGCAGCAAAGAGACCCAGTACTTC. This gives the protein CASGDGRSKETQYF.